This TCR beta chain was obtained from a study of glioma-infiltrating T cells after dendritic cell vaccination. Looking at the study overall: Dendritic cell vaccination trial patients had either newly diagnosed or recurrent glioblastoma. Dendritic cell vaccine was injected intradermally three times, biweekly.

PBMC were collected before vaccination, two weeks after the third vaccination, and at progression. Findings and limits, study-wide: Estimated pretreatment TIL content predicted outcome after dendritic cell vaccination.

The assay was immunoSEQ multiplex PCR, and TCRdb's table has in-frame clones only and misses some. The sample lists around 89,000 clones; about nine tenths were seen once. As for this clone: Antigen specificity is unknown.

With V trimmed by 3 bases and J by 3 bases, 3 bases remained unmatched. The V gene's germline CDR1 is SGHDN and CDR2 FVKESK. This CDR3 contains 14 residues. The source was blood, collected before dendritic cell vaccination. The clonotype comes from a human donor with glioblastoma. The J gene is TRBJ2-7, the V gene TRBV14; 9 positions match TRBD1. The CDR3 sequence: CASSHGQGNYEQYF. Here the CDR3 DNA reads TGTGCCAGCAGCCACGGACAGGGGAACTACGAGCAGTACTTC.